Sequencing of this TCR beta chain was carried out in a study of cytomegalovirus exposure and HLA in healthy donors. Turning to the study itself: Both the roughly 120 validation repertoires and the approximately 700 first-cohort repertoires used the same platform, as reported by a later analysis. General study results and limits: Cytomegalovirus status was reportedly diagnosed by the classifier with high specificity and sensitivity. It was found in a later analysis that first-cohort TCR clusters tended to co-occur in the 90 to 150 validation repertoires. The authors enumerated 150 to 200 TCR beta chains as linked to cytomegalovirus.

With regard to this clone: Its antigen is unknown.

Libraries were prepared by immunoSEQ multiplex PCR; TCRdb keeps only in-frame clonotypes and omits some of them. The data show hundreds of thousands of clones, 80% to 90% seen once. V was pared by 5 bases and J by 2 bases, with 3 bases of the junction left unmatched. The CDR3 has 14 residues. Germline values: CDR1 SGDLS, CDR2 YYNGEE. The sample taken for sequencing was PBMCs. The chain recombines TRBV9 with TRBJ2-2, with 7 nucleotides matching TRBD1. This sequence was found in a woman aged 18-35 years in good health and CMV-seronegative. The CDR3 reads CASRDRSNTGELFF. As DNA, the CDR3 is TGTGCCAGCAGGGACAGGTCAAACACCGGGGAGCTGTTTTTT.